These 7 T cell receptor beta chains were all obtained from the same sample, sequenced in a study of blood T cell repertoires in COVID-19. Some clones are missing from TCRdb's copy, which holds only in-frame ones; the method was immunoSEQ multiplex PCR. The repertoire holds under 150,000 clones, with more than 60% as singletons. Input material: peripheral blood. The receptors here all came from a man older than 75 with acute or convalescent COVID-19.

The V gene is TRBV6-6, the J gene TRBJ2-3; a weak D match, TRBD2 (7 bases). CDR1 and CDR2 (germline): MNHNY, SVGAGI (reference sequence). V lost 10 bases and J lost 5, with 19 bases in between. The CDR3 runs to 14 residues. CDR3 in amino acids: CATTPPGGVDTQYF. In nucleotides, the CDR3 is TGTGCCACCACCCCCCCGGGGGGCGTAGATACGCAGTATTTT.

The chain carries TRBV20-1 and TRBJ2-2; tentatively, D is TRBD2 (6 bases). Germline V gives CDR1 DFQATT, CDR2 SNEGSKA (reference sequence). Trimming took 3 bases from V and 0 from J, leaving 17 bases between them. The CDR3 is made up of 17 amino acids. CDR3 loop: CSASGAGLNANTGELFF. As DNA, the CDR3 is TGCAGTGCTAGTGGGGCAGGACTAAACGCGAACACCGGGGAGCTGTTTTTT.

The rearrangement links TRBV10-3 to TRBJ1-2; 7 bases map to TRBD1. The V segment lost 2 bases and the J segment 4 bases; nucleotides outside the gene matches: 7. CDR1 is ENHRY, CDR2 SYGVKD, per germline. The CDR3 is 15 residues long. DNA of the CDR3: TGTGCCATCAGTGAGGTACAGGGGCTCAGCTATGGCTACACCTTC. Translated: CAISEVQGLSYGYTF.

The J gene is TRBJ2-3, the V gene TRBV10-3, with 9 nucleotides matching TRBD2. The CDR3 totals 15 residues. Trimming took 11 bases from V and 5 from J; bases not matched to a gene: 14. Germline V gene sequence: CDR1 ENHRY, CDR2 SYGVKD. As DNA, the CDR3 is TGTGCCTCTGGGGTGCGGCTAGCGGGACTAGATACGCAGTATTTT. Its translation is CASGVRLAGLDTQYF.

The gene calls are TRBV7-8 and TRBJ1-2; 10 bases agree with TRBD1. The CDR3 covers 15 residues. The germline gives CDR1 SGHVS, CDR2 FQNEAQ. Trimming at V came to 1 base and at J to 6 bases, leaving 5 bases not matched to a gene. CDR3 region: CASSLGRDRGHGYTF. The DNA for the CDR3 is TGTGCCAGCAGCTTAGGCCGGGACAGGGGTCATGGCTACACCTTC.

The chain combines TRBV7-9 with TRBJ1-2; 8 bases agree with TRBD1. From germline, CDR1 is SEHNR and CDR2 FQNEAQ (reference sequence). V was pared by 5 bases and J by 3 bases, with 5 bases of the junction left unmatched. This CDR3 region has 14 residues. DNA for the CDR3: TGTGCCAGCAGCGGACAGGGTCTGGACTATGGCTACACCTTC. This translates into CASSGQGLDYGYTF.

The chain recombines TRBV7-2 with TRBJ1-1; TRBD1 is a possible D gene (6 bases). V was trimmed by 5 bases and J by 1 base, leaving 8 bases between them. The CDR3 has 13 residues. CDR1 is SGHTA, CDR2 FQGNSA, per germline. The CDR3 nucleotides read TGTGCCAGCAGCAAGGGACAGAACACTGAAGCTTTCTTT. Translated, it gives CASSKGQNTEAFF.